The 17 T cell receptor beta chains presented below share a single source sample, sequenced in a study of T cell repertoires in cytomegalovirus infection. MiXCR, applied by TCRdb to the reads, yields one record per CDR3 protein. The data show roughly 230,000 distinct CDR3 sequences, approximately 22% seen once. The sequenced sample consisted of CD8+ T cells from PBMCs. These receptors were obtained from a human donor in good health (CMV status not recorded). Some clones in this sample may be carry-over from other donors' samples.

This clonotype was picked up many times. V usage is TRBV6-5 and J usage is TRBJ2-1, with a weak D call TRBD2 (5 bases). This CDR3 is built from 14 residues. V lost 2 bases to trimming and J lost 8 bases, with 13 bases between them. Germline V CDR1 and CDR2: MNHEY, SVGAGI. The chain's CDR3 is CASSYGSGGDEQFF. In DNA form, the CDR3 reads TGTGCCAGCAGTTACGGGAGTGGAGGTGATGAGCAGTTCTTC.

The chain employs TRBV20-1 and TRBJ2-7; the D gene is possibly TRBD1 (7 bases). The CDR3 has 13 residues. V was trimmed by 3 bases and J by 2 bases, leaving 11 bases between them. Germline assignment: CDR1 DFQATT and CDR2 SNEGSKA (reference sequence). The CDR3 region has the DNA TGCAGTGCTAGCCAGGGGGGTCCCTACGAGCAGTACTTC. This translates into CSASQGGPYEQYF.

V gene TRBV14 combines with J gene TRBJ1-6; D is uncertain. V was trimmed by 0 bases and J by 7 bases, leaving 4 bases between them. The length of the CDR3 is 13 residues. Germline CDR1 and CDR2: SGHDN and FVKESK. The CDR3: CASSQDRNSPLHF. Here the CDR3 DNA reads TGTGCCAGCAGCCAAGATCGAAATTCACCCCTCCACTTT.

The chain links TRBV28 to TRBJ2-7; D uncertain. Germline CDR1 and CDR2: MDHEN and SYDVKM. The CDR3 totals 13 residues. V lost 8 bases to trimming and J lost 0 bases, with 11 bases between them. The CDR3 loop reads CASWPMDSYEQYF. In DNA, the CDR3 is TGTGCCAGCTGGCCAATGGACTCCTACGAGCAGTACTTC.

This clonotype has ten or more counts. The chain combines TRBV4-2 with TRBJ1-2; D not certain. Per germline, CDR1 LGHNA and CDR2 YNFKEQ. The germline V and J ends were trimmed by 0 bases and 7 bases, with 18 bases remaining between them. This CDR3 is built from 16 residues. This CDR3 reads CASSQDITATVGGYTF. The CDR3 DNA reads TGTGCCAGCAGCCAAGATATAACAGCGACCGTTGGTGGCTACACCTTC.

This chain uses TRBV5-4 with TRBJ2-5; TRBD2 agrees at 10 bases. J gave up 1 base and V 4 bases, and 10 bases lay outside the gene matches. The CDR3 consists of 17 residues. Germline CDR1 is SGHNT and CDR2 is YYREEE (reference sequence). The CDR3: CASSPGWGLAPQETQYF. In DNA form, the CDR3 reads TGTGCCAGCAGCCCGGGGTGGGGACTAGCGCCCCAAGAGACCCAGTACTTC. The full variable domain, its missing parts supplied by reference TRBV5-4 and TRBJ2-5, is ETGVTQSPTHLIKTRGQQVTLRCSSQSGHNTVSWYQQALGQGPQFIFQYYREEENGRGNFPPRFSGLQFPNYSSELNVNALELDDSALYLCASSPGWGLAPQETQYFGPGTRLLVL.

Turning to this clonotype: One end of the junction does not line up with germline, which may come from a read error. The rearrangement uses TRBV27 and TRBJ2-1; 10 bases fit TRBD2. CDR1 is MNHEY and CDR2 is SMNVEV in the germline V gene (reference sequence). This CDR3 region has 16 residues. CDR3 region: CASSSPSGGARNEQFF. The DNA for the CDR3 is TGTGCTAGCAGTTCCCCAAGCGGGGGGGCGCGGAATGAGCAGTTCTTC.

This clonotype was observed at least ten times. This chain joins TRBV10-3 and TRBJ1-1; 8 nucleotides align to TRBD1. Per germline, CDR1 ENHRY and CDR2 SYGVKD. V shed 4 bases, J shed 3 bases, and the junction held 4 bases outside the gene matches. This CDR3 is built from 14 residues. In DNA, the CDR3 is TGTGCCATCAGTGTGGGGGACAGGTACACTGAAGCTTTCTTT. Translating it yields CAISVGDRYTEAFF.

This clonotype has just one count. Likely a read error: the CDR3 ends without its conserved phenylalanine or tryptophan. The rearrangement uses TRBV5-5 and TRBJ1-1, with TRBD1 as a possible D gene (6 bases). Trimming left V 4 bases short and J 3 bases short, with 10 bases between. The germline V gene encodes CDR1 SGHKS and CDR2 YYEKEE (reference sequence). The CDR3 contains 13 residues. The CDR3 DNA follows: TGTGCCAGCAGCCCGGAGGGGGACACTGAAGCTTTCTTA. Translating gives CASSPEGDTEAFL.

The CDR3 spells CASSESVEDTISTDTQYF. In nucleotides, the CDR3 is TGTGCCAGCAGTGAATCCGTCGAGGACACTATTAGCACAGATACGCAGTATTTT. The chain joins TRBV25-1 to TRBJ2-3; possibly TRBD1 for D (5 bases). The CDR3 runs 18 residues. With 1 base removed from V and 0 bases from J, the gap between germline ends came to 17 bases. Germline assignment: CDR1 MGHDK and CDR2 SYGVNS.

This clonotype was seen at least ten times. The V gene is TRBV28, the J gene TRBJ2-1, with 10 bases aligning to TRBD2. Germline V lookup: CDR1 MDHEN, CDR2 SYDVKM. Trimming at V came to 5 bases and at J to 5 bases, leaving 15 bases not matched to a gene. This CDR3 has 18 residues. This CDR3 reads CASSPHLPSGGRHNEQFF. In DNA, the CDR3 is TGTGCCAGCAGTCCACACCTTCCTAGCGGGGGACGGCACAATGAGCAGTTCTTC.

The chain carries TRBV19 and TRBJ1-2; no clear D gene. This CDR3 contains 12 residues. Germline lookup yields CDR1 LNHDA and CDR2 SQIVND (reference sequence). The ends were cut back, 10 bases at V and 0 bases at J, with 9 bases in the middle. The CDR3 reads CATQAANYGYTF. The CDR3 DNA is TGTGCCACCCAGGCAGCTAACTATGGCTACACCTTC.

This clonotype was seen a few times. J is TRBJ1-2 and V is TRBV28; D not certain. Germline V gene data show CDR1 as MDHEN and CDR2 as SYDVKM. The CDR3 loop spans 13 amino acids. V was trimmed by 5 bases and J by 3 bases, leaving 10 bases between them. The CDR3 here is CASSKLWDYGYTF. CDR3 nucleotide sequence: TGTGCCAGCAGTAAGCTTTGGGACTATGGCTACACCTTC.

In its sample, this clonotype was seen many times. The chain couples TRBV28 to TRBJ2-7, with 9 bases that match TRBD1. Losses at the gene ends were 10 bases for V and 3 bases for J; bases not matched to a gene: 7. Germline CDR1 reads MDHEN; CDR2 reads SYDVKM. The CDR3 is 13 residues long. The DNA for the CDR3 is TGTGCCACCGCTAGGACAGGGGTCTACGAGCAGTACTTC. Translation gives CATARTGVYEQYF.

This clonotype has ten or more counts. DNA of the CDR3: TGTGCCAGCAGTTCCCCCCGACAGGGGGGGGTGAACACTGAAGCTTTCTTT. Its translation: CASSSPRQGGVNTEAFF. The V gene is TRBV28, the J gene TRBJ1-1; TRBD1 matches 9 bases. This CDR3 has 17 amino acids. CDR1 MDHEN and CDR2 SYDVKM come from the germline V gene. Trimming cost V 4 bases and J 0 bases; bases outside gene matches: 9.

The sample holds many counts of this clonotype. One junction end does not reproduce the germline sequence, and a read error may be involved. The CDR3, as DNA: TGTGCCAGCAGCCTAGCCGGGACAGGGTTCTCTGGAAACACCATATATTTT. It codes for CASSLAGTGFSGNTIYF. The gene calls are TRBV7-2 and TRBJ1-3; 9 nucleotides line up with TRBD1. This CDR3 has 17 amino acids. CDR1 SGHTA and CDR2 FQGNSA come from the germline V gene.

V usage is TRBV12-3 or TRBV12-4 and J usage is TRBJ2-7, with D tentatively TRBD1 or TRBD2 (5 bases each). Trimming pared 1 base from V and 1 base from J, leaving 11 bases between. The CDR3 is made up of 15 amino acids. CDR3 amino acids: CASSLGGTVSYEQYF. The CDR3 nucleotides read TGTGCCAGCAGTTTAGGAGGGACGGTTTCCTACGAGCAGTACTTC.